The present T cell receptor (beta chain) was sequenced within a study of CD4 T cells in relation to SARS-CoV-2 and coronaviruses. Background on the study: After nine to eleven days of antigen culture, PBMC TCR beta CDR3s were sequenced. Negative control cultures got HIV-1 Nef peptides or no peptide. Whole-study findings and limits: Crossreactivity was assessed only for spike protein, not other viral proteins.

Germline V CDR1 and CDR2: SGHTA, FQGNSA. V lost 0 bases and J lost 6; bases outside the gene matches: 6. The CDR3 is 16 amino acids. Some clones are missing from TCRdb's copy, which holds only in-frame ones; the method was immunoSEQ multiplex PCR. This sample has some 30,000 clones, with about 75% found just once. A remark on this clone: Its antigen is as yet unknown.

Unexposed donor CD4+ T cells date from about 2011-2018, before the COVID-19 pandemic. The cells were cultured for under twelve days before CD4+ T cells were isolated. As cell numbers allowed, unexposed-donor CD4+ T cells faced SARS-CoV-2 S/N and four cold-coronavirus spikes. Sequencing was performed on CD4+ T cells from PBMCs, cultured in vitro. This chain connects TRBV7-2 to TRBJ1-5; TRBD1 matches at 9 bases. The clonotype comes from a human donor in good health. For the CDR3, the DNA is TGTGCCAGCAGCTTAGCCGGGACAGGGTTCTTTCAGCCCCAGCATTTT. Its protein product is CASSLAGTGFFQPQHF.